A single T cell receptor beta chain is shown here with its context. Profiling relied on immunoSEQ multiplex PCR, and the TCRdb table lists in-frame clones only, not all of them. This table has 210,000 or so clones, 80% to 90% appearing once. This record comes from a study of blood T cell repertoires in COVID-19. Study background: COVID-19 samples collected from the United States, Italy and Spain covered acute and convalescent phases.

CDR3 length: 15 amino acids. The germline CDR1 and CDR2 sequences are SGHVS and FNYEAQ. Trimming cost V 5 bases and J 4 bases; bases outside gene matches: 5. The clonotype was recovered from a man in his thirties or forties with COVID-19, enrolled during active disease. What was sequenced was peripheral blood. The chain combines TRBV7-6 with TRBJ2-1; TRBD2 agrees at 10 bases. The CDR3 reads CASSKLAGNYNEQFF. The DNA for the CDR3 is TGTGCCAGCAGCAAACTAGCGGGGAATTACAATGAGCAGTTCTTC. The whole variable domain, filled in from reference TRBV7-6 and TRBJ2-1, reads GAGVSQSPRYKVTKRGQDVALRCDPISGHVSLYWYRQALGQGPEFLTYFNYEAQQDKSGLPNDRFSAERPEGSISTLTIQRTEQRDSAMYRCASSKLAGNYNEQFFGPGTRLTVL.